One T cell receptor beta chain is described in this entry. Its specificity is not known. This entry belongs to a study of T cell responses to AZD1222 COVID-19 vaccine. Whole-study context: The analysis combined second doses at about 4 or about 12 weeks. Study-wide results and limits: A rise in Spike-specific TCR breadth and depth followed two AZD1222 doses.

Germline assignment: CDR1 MNHEY and CDR2 SMNVEV (reference sequence). With V trimmed by 5 bases and J by 3 bases, 6 bases remained unmatched. The length of the CDR3 is 15 residues. Some clones are missing from TCRdb's copy, which holds only in-frame ones; the method was immunoSEQ multiplex PCR. This table holds more than 100,000 clones, roughly 89% found once. This rearrangement joins TRBV27 to TRBJ2-7, with TRBD1 matching 11 bases. This receptor was taken from an adult in good health. The starting material was peripheral blood, obtained on day 0 of AZD1222 vaccination. DNA for the CDR3: TGTGCCAGCAGTCCAGGACAGGGGGCTTACTACGAGCAGTACTTC. Translation gives CASSPGQGAYYEQYF.